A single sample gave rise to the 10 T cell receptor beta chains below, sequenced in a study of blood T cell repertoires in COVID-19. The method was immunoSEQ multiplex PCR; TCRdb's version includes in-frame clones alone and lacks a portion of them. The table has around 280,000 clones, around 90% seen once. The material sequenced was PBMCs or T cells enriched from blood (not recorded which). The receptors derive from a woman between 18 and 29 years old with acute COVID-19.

The CDR3 spells CASSPGGPGGVFYEQYF. CDR3 bases: TGTGCCAGCTCACCAGGCGGTCCAGGGGGCGTCTTCTACGAGCAGTACTTC. The chain has TRBV18 and TRBJ2-7, with TRBD1 matching over 8 bases. This CDR3 is built from 17 residues. The V and J ends lost 2 bases and 3 bases, in that order; junction bases with no gene match: 12. Germline lookup yields CDR1 KGHSH and CDR2 LQKENI.

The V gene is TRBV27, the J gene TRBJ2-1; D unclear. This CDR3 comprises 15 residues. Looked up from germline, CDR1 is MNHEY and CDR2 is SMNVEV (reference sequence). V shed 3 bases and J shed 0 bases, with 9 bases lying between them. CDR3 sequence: CASSFMRVSYNEQFF. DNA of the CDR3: TGTGCCAGCAGTTTTATGAGAGTCTCCTACAATGAGCAGTTCTTC.

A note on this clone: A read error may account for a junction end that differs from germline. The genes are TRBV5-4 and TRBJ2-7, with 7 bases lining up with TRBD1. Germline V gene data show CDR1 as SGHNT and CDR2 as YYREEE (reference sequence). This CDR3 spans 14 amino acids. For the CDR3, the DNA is TGTGCCAGCAGCTCCGGGACAGACCTCTACGTGCAGTACTTC. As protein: CASSSGTDLYVQYF.

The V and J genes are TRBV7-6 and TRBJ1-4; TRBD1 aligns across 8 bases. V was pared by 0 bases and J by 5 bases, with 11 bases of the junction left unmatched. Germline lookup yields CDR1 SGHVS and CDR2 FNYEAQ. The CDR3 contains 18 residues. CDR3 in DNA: TGTGCCAGCAGCTTAGCCCCAAGGACAGGGCGGAGCAATGAAAAACTGTTTTTT. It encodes CASSLAPRTGRSNEKLFF.

CDR3 coding DNA: TGTGCAAGTCGCTTAGACCTCCTGATGGTGGTTCCGAGCAAGCCATACAATGAGCAGTTCTTC. Translated: CASRLDLLMVVPSKPYNEQFF. The V call is TRBV12-2, the J call TRBJ2-1; the table's D call, TRBD2, has no DNA check behind it. TRBV12-2 corresponds to a pseudogene. The CDR3 contains 21 residues.

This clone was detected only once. The chain's CDR3 is CASSPGFSGNTIYF. In DNA, the CDR3 is TGTGCCAGCAGTCCAGGGTTTTCTGGAAACACCATATATTTT. The chain has TRBV6-6 and TRBJ1-3; tentatively, D is TRBD1 (5 bases). The V gene lost 5 bases and the J gene lost 1 base, with 9 bases spanning the gap. The CDR3 has 14 residues. Germline V gene data show CDR1 as MNHNY and CDR2 as SVGAGI (reference sequence).

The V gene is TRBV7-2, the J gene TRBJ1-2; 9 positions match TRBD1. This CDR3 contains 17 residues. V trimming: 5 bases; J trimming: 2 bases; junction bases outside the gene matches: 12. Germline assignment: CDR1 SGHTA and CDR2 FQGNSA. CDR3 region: CASSGPGSGQGNYGYTF. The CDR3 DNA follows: TGTGCCAGCAGCGGTCCCGGATCCGGACAGGGGAACTATGGCTACACCTTC.

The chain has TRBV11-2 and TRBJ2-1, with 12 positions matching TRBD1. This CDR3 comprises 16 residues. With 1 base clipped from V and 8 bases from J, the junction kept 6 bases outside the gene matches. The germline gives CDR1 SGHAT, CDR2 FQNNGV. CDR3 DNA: TGTGCCAGCAGCTTAGCAGGGACAGGGGGCGGGCATGAGCAGTTCTTC. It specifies CASSLAGTGGGHEQFF.

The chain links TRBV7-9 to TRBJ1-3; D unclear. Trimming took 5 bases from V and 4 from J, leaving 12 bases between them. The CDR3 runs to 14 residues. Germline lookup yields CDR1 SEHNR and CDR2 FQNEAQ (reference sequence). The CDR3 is CASSPGPGGNTIYF. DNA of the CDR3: TGTGCCAGCAGCCCCGGCCCGGGGGGAAACACCATATATTTT.

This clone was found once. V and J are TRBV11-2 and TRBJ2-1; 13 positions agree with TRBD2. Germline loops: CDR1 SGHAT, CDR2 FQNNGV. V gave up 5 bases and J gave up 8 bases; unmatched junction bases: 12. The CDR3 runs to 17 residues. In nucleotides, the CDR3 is TGTGCCAGCAGCGTACTAGCGGGAGGGTTTGTTTCCCATGAGCAGTTCTTC. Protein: CASSVLAGGFVSHEQFF. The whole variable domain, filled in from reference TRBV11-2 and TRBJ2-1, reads EAGVAQSPRYKIIEKRQSVAFWCNPISGHATLYWYQQILGQGPKLLIQFQNNGVVDDSQLPKDRFSAERLKGVDSTLKIQPAKLEDSAVYLCASSVLAGGFVSHEQFFGPGTRLTVL.